This T cell receptor (beta chain) was observed in a study of blood T cell repertoires in COVID-19. In the study overall: Spain, Italy and the United States supplied samples that represented acute and convalescent COVID-19. PBMCs, B-cell-depleted T cells, or T cells were the source of the cDNA or gDNA that made up the material.

In the original analysis: How many nucleated cells were present was estimated from reference gene primer amplification. Data came from immunoSEQ multiplex PCR; TCRdb stores just in-frame clones and leaves some out. V and J calls and clone size are copied from that table; D and trimming were computed from the DNA. The table includes some 170,000 clones, approximately 88% detected once. This CDR3 is built from 13 residues. V gave up 0 bases and J gave up 4 bases, with 7 bases separating them. CDR1 is SGHNT, CDR2 YYREEE, per germline (reference sequence). The chain couples TRBV5-4 to TRBJ1-2; D ambiguous. This TCR came from a woman between 50 and 59 years old with acute or convalescent COVID-19. The sample was peripheral blood. The DNA of the CDR3 is TGTGCCAGCAGCTTGGGAGGGATCTATGGCTACACCTTC. Its translation is CASSLGGIYGYTF.